The rows below give T cell receptor beta chains drawn from one sample of a study of spatial heterogeneity in lung cancer. TCRdb recomputed calls from the 5' RACE reads with MiXCR, one row per CDR3 protein. This table holds 85,000 to 100,000 distinct CDR3 sequences, less than 15% found once. This specimen consisted of PBMCs, obtained at surgery. The receptors come from a male donor with early-stage non-small cell lung cancer. Each CDR3 is given with its conserved first and last residue. The D gene is left open where the match is weak. Size values are once, few and many counts, or a class for expanded clones, and some rows have none.

D gene,V gene,clone size,J gene,CDR3 DNA,CDR3 protein
TRBD2,TRBV28,many,TRBJ2-7,TGTGCCAGCAGTTTACGGGTAGCGGGAGCCTACGAGCAGTACTTC,CASSLRVAGAYEQYF
.,TRBV25-1,.,TRBJ1-2,TGTGCCAGCAGTGAACTTGACAGAGGTGGCTACACCTTC,CASSELDRGGYTF
.,TRBV6-5,.,TRBJ2-5,TGTGCCAGCAGCATAGGGACTCTCCAAGAGACCCAGTACTTC,CASSIGTLQETQYF
.,TRBV3-1,many,TRBJ2-7,TGTGCCAGCAGCCAAGGACAGGCCTTCTACGAGCAGTACTTC,CASSQGQAFYEQYF
.,TRBV29-1,many,TRBJ2-5,TGCAGCGTTGTGAACAGGGTCGAAGAGACCCAGTACTTC,CSVVNRVEETQYF
.,TRBV11-1,.,TRBJ2-7,TGTGCCAGCAGAGTTTATGGACAGCTGGGCGAGCAGTACTTC,CASRVYGQLGEQYF
.,TRBV9,.,TRBJ1-5,TGTGCCAGCAGCGTAGATGGGGGCTGGCAGCCCCAGCATTTT,CASSVDGGWQPQHF
.,TRBV11-2,many,TRBJ2-7,TGTGCCAGCAGCCAAGCCCGGGGGACGGGCGAGCAGTACTTC,CASSQARGTGEQYF
TRBD2,TRBV27,.,TRBJ2-7,TGTGCCAGCAGTTATAAACCGGGACTAGTCTTGTACGAGCAGTACTTC,CASSYKPGLVLYEQYF
.,TRBV27,.,TRBJ2-1,TGTGCCAGCAGCGACGGGAGCTCCTACAATGAGCAGTTCTTC,CASSDGSSYNEQFF
.,TRBV2,.,TRBJ2-3,TGTGCCAGCAGTGGCGGGGGCAGAGAGACAGATACGCAGTATTTT,CASSGGGRETDTQYF
TRBD2,TRBV20-1,few,TRBJ2-1,TGCAGTGCTAGACCCACCGGGACTAGGACCTACAATGAGCAGTTCTTC,CSARPTGTRTYNEQFF
.,TRBV27,few,TRBJ1-1,TGTGCCAGCAGTTTATCATGGGGGAACACTGAAGCTTTCTTT,CASSLSWGNTEAFF
.,TRBV11-2,few,TRBJ2-1,TGTGCCAGCAGCTTAGGTAACTACAATGAGCAGTTCTTC,CASSLGNYNEQFF
.,TRBV7-9,few,TRBJ1-5,TGTGCCAGCAGCTATAACTCGGGACAGCCCCAGCATTTT,CASSYNSGQPQHF
.,TRBV5-1,.,TRBJ2-3,TGCGCCAGCAGCTCGACTAGTCCAGATACGCAGTATTTT,CASSSTSPDTQYF
TRBD1,TRBV6-6,.,TRBJ1-5,TGTGCCAGCAGTTATAGGACAGGACATCAGCCCCAACATTTT,CASSYRTGHQPQHF
TRBD1,TRBV4-1,many,TRBJ1-1,TGCGCCAGCAGCCAGCCCGGGACAGGGGGCTCGGACACTGAAGCTTTCTTT,CASSQPGTGGSDTEAFF
.,TRBV3-1,few,TRBJ2-7,TGTGCCAGCAGCCAAGATGAAGAATACGAGCAGTACTTC,CASSQDEEYEQYF
.,TRBV12-3/TRBV12-4,few,TRBJ1-5,TGTGCCAGCAGCGAAACTTTAGGCAGGGGATTGCTACAGCCCCAGCATTTT,CASSETLGRGLLQPQHF
.,TRBV3-1,.,TRBJ2-1,TGTGCCAGCAGCCCTCGGCGGGGGCCCTACAATGAGCAGTTCTTC,CASSPRRGPYNEQFF
TRBD2,TRBV6-2/TRBV6-3,few,TRBJ2-5,TGTGCCAGCAGTCCGAGGACTAGCGGCCAAGAGACCCAGTACTTC,CASSPRTSGQETQYF
TRBD1,TRBV30,few,TRBJ2-1,TGTGCCTGGAGTGTACAGGGGGCTTTATTCTTC,CAWSVQGALFF
.,TRBV2,.,TRBJ1-2,TGTGCCAGCAGTGAGGGGGAGGTTTTTGGCTACACCTTC,CASSEGEVFGYTF
TRBD1,TRBV6-5,.,TRBJ2-7,TGTGCCAGCAGTTACACCGGGACAGGGGTCTACGAGCAGTACTTC,CASSYTGTGVYEQYF
TRBD1,TRBV4-3,few,TRBJ1-3,TGCGCCAGCAGCGCGGGCTACAGGGGCTCTGGAAACACCATATATTTT,CASSAGYRGSGNTIYF
TRBD1,TRBV6-6,few,TRBJ2-5,TGTGCCAGCAGACGACAGGGGGCTCGTGAGACCCAGTACTTC,CASRRQGARETQYF
TRBD2,TRBV29-1,many,TRBJ2-3,TGCAGCCAAAGCGGGGGGCCCACAGATACGCAGTATTTT,CSQSGGPTDTQYF
TRBD2,TRBV7-2,many,TRBJ2-5,TGTGCCAGCAGCTTGGGACGGGAGGGGTTTTCGGCCCAGTACTTC,CASSLGREGFSAQYF
.,TRBV7-9,.,TRBJ2-7,TGTGCCAGCATCTCCGCGACAGGACCTTTCGGAGAGCAGTACTTC,CASISATGPFGEQYF
.,TRBV15,few,TRBJ2-7,TGTGCCACCAGCAGAGACAGGGAATTTCTCTTC,CATSRDREFLF
TRBD1,TRBV5-1,few,TRBJ1-3,TGCGCCAGCAGCTCGACAGGGGGCGGTGGAAACACCATATATTTT,CASSSTGGGGNTIYF
.,TRBV28,few,TRBJ2-7,TGTGCCAGCAGGGATTACGGCTACGAGCAGTACTTC,CASRDYGYEQYF
.,TRBV7-9,.,TRBJ2-5,TGTGCCAGCAGCTTAAACATCCAAGAGACCCAGTACTTC,CASSLNIQETQYF
.,TRBV12-3/TRBV12-4,.,TRBJ2-5,TGTGCCAGCAGGGGCGGGGTGTACCAAGAGACCCAGTACTTC,CASRGGVYQETQYF
.,TRBV12-3/TRBV12-4,few,TRBJ2-1,TGTGCCAGCAGCGAGCGGAGGGGGACACACAATGAGCAGTTCTTC,CASSERRGTHNEQFF
TRBD1,TRBV20-1,.,TRBJ2-7,TGCAGTGCTAGAGCTAGTTTTTCGTTCCGGGACAGACCCTACGAGCAGTACTTC,CSARASFSFRDRPYEQYF
.,TRBV7-7,many,TRBJ2-5,TGTGCTAGCAGCTACGGGCCTGGAGGGTCAGAGACCCAGTACTTC,CASSYGPGGSETQYF
TRBD1,TRBV11-2,few,TRBJ2-7,TGTGCCAGCAGCCGAGAACAGGGGACCCACGAGCAGTACTTC,CASSREQGTHEQYF
.,TRBV9,.,TRBJ2-1,TGTGCCAGCCACAAAGAGGGGGGGCCCTCGTTTAATGAGCAGTTCTTC,CASHKEGGPSFNEQFF
.,TRBV28,many,TRBJ2-7,TGTGCCAGCCGTCCGGGGGAAATCTCCTACGAGCAGTACTTC,CASRPGEISYEQYF
.,TRBV7-2,few,TRBJ2-3,TGTGCCAGCAGCTTGGGGGGAGGCGGGGATACGCAGTATTTT,CASSLGGGGDTQYF
.,TRBV11-2,.,TRBJ2-7,TGTGCCAGCAGCTCAGAGACAGGTCCTTCCTACGAGCAGTACTTC,CASSSETGPSYEQYF
TRBD1,TRBV7-8,few,TRBJ2-5,TGTGCCAGCAGCTTCGGGACAGCTGAAGAGACCCAGTACTTC,CASSFGTAEETQYF
TRBD2,TRBV7-8,few,TRBJ2-7,TGTGCCAGCAGCCCCCGGTTGACTAGCGCCTATGCGGGGTCGGGAGTTGGGTACGAGCAGTACTTC,CASSPRLTSAYAGSGVGYEQYF
TRBD1,TRBV4-1,many,TRBJ2-7,TGCGCCAGCAGCCTTGCGTCCGGGACAGGGGAAAGGGAGCAGTACTTC,CASSLASGTGEREQYF
.,TRBV11-2,many,TRBJ1-5,TGTGCCAGCAGCTTAGATCGGGGAAAAGGAATACAGCCCCAGCATTTT,CASSLDRGKGIQPQHF
.,TRBV5-1,.,TRBJ2-7,TGCGCCAGCAGCCCGGGGTCCTCATGGGAAATCTACGAGCAGTACTTC,CASSPGSSWEIYEQYF
.,TRBV6-6,few,TRBJ1-1,TGTGCCAGCAGAACATTTGGGTACACTGAAGCTTTCTTT,CASRTFGYTEAFF
.,TRBV7-2,few,TRBJ1-3,TGTGCCAGCAGCTTATCGGGCTGGGTCTCTGGAAACACCATATATTTT,CASSLSGWVSGNTIYF